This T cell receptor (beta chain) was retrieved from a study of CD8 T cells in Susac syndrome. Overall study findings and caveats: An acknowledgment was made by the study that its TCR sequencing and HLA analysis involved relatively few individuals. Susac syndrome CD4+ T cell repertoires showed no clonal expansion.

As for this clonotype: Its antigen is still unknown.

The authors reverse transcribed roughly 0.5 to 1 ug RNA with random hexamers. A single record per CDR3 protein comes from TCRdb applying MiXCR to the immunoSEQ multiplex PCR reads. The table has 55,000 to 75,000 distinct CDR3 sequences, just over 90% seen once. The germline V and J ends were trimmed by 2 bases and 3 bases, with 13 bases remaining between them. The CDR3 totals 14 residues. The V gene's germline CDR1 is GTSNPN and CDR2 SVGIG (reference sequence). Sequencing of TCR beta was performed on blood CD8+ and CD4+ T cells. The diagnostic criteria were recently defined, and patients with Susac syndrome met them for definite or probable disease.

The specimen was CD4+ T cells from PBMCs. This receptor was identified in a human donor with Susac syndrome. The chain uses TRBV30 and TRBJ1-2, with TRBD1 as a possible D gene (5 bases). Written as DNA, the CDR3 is TGTGCCTGGAGTCGGGACTTAGGGTACTATGGCTACACCTTC. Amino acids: CAWSRDLGYYGYTF.